This entry features one TCR beta chain sequence. Antigen unknown. Germline loops: CDR1 SGHTA, CDR2 FQGTGA. The junction had 8 bases not matched to a gene; V was cut back by 5 bases and J by 4 bases. The CDR3 sequence is 15 residues long. The data stem from a study of OX40 agonist ivuxolimab in advanced cancers. Study-level background: The dose-escalation cohort was about 80% male, with a mean age of around 54 years, ranging roughly 20 to 90.

The repertoire was sequenced with immunoSEQ multiplex PCR; TCRdb's copy has only in-frame clones and lacks some. The top ten clones hold about 4.6% of a sample with over 80,000 clones, 70% to 90% of them seen once. Overall study results and limits: Certain nonresponding patients likewise had low normalized T-cell clonal expansion.

Sequences were derived from CD4+ or CD8+ T cells sorted from blood, sampled in a trial of the OX40 agonist ivuxolimab. This TCR was recovered from an adult with an advanced solid tumor such as melanoma, head and neck, liver or kidney cancer. This chain links TRBV7-3 with TRBJ1-3, with TRBD1 matching over 7 bases. The CDR3 DNA sequence: TGTGCCAGCAGCGAACTAGGGGGCTGGGGAAACACCATATATTTT. As protein: CASSELGGWGNTIYF.